This T cell receptor (beta chain) was obtained from a study of shared clonotypes between healthy human individuals. The CDR3 totals 14 residues. CDR1 and CDR2 (germline): SEHNR, FQNEAQ (reference sequence). The V end was cut by 1 base, the J end by 0 bases, with 7 bases between. This clone was counted ten times or more. The assay was immunoSEQ multiplex PCR, and TCRdb's table has in-frame clones only and misses some. The sample includes 650,000 to 800,000 clones, roughly 72% of them seen just once. The sequence was obtained from a woman younger than 45 in good health. The V gene is TRBV7-9, the J gene TRBJ2-7; maybe TRBD1 (5 bases). Sequences were obtained from memory CD4+ T cells sorted from blood. Subset described: CD45RA-negative fraction. This chain's CDR3 is CASSLEGPSYEQYF. DNA for the CDR3: TGTGCCAGCAGCTTAGAGGGGCCCTCCTACGAGCAGTACTTC.